This T cell receptor (beta chain) was retrieved from a study of cytomegalovirus exposure and HLA in healthy donors. Study outcomes and limitations: There were reportedly fewer N-insertions in an Asian-associated ancestry cluster than the approximately 670-donor mean, in a later analysis. For most TCR beta V segments, an earlier analysis put the productive rate at about 87% or about 30% of the time. Analysis was performed later, and it showed HLA-associated TCR beta chains to be more clonally expanded than equally common others.

This CDR3 has 15 amino acids. Germline V gives CDR1 SGDLS, CDR2 YYNGEE. Trimming removed 0 bases from V and 0 bases from J, with 4 bases in between. Comment on this clone: Its antigen is unknown. The same CDR3 arises from other DNA sequences in this sample as well.

The primer mix had 60 Vbeta and 13 Jbeta primers. Here immunoSEQ multiplex PCR was the method, and the copy in TCRdb shows in-frame clones only, minus some. This sample carries 100,000 to 150,000 clones, 80% of them seen once, and the ten largest clones take approximately 10%. The clonotype comes from a man aged 25 to 40 in good health and CMV-seropositive. V is TRBV9 and J is TRBJ1-6; D is unresolved. The sequenced material came from PBMCs. The CDR3: CASSVGSSYNSPLHF. In nucleotides, the CDR3 is TGTGCCAGCAGCGTAGGGAGCTCCTATAATTCACCCCTCCACTTT.